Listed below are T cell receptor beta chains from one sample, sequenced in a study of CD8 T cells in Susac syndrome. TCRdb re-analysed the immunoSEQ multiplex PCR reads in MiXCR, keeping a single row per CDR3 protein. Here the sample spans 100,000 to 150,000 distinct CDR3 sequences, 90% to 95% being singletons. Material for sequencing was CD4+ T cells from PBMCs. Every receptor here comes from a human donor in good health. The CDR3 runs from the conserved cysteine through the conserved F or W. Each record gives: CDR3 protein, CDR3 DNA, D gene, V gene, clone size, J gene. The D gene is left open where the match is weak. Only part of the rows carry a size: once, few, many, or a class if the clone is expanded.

cdr3_aa: CASSFRGAPGEKLFF
cdr3_nt: TGTGCCAGCAGTTTCAGAGGGGCGCCGGGAGAAAAACTGTTTTTT
d_call: NA
v_call: TRBV28
clone_size: NA
j_call: TRBJ1-4

cdr3_aa: CSVELAGRAGGTQYF
cdr3_nt: TGCAGCGTTGAATTAGCCGGGAGGGCGGGAGGTACGCAGTATTTT
d_call: TRBD2
v_call: TRBV29-1
clone_size: once
j_call: TRBJ2-3

cdr3_aa: CSARDRGAYGYTF
cdr3_nt: TGCAGCGCAAGGGACCGGGGGGCCTATGGCTACACCTTC
d_call: NA
v_call: TRBV29-1
clone_size: NA
j_call: TRBJ1-2

cdr3_aa: CASSLGGRLSDTQYF
cdr3_nt: TGTGCCAGCAGCTTAGGCGGGAGGCTCTCAGATACGCAGTATTTT
d_call: TRBD2
v_call: TRBV7-2
clone_size: NA
j_call: TRBJ2-3

cdr3_aa: CASIKDRDGNTIYF
cdr3_nt: TGTGCCAGCATCAAGGACAGGGATGGAAACACCATATATTTT
d_call: TRBD1
v_call: TRBV6-2/TRBV6-3
clone_size: NA
j_call: TRBJ1-3

cdr3_aa: CASSSGRRDTQYF
cdr3_nt: TGTGCCAGCAGTAGCGGGAGACGAGATACGCAGTATTTT
d_call: TRBD2
v_call: TRBV2
clone_size: NA
j_call: TRBJ2-3

cdr3_aa: CASSLDPGPTDTQYF
cdr3_nt: TGTGCCAGCAGCTTGGATCCCGGCCCCACAGATACGCAGTATTTT
d_call: NA
v_call: TRBV5-4
clone_size: NA
j_call: TRBJ2-3

cdr3_aa: CASSFAPGGATNEKLFF
cdr3_nt: TGCGCCAGCAGCTTCGCCCCGGGTGGGGCAACTAATGAAAAACTGTTTTTT
d_call: NA
v_call: TRBV5-1
clone_size: NA
j_call: TRBJ1-4

cdr3_aa: CASSYSGDPWEQYF
cdr3_nt: TGTGCCAGCAGTTACAGTGGGGACCCTTGGGAGCAGTACTTC
d_call: NA
v_call: TRBV6-5
clone_size: NA
j_call: TRBJ2-7

cdr3_aa: CSVGRGDQETQYF
cdr3_nt: TGCAGCGTTGGACGGGGGGACCAAGAGACCCAGTACTTC
d_call: TRBD2
v_call: TRBV29-1
clone_size: NA
j_call: TRBJ2-5

cdr3_aa: CSAQRLAGSSHYNEQFF
cdr3_nt: TGCAGTGCCCAAAGACTAGCGGGGTCTTCCCATTACAATGAGCAGTTCTTC
d_call: TRBD2
v_call: TRBV20-1
clone_size: NA
j_call: TRBJ2-1

cdr3_aa: CASSLFGSRTGETQYF
cdr3_nt: TGTGCCAGCAGTTTATTCGGCAGCCGTACGGGAGAGACCCAGTACTTC
d_call: NA
v_call: TRBV12-3/TRBV12-4
clone_size: once
j_call: TRBJ2-5

cdr3_aa: CSVVPAGSIDEQYF
cdr3_nt: TGCAGCGTTGTTCCTGCGGGATCGATAGACGAGCAGTACTTC
d_call: NA
v_call: TRBV29-1
clone_size: NA
j_call: TRBJ2-7

cdr3_aa: CASSPEAQAGEQFF
cdr3_nt: TGTGCCAGCAGCCCGGAGGCCCAGGCAGGTGAGCAGTTCTTC
d_call: NA
v_call: TRBV7-2
clone_size: NA
j_call: TRBJ2-1

cdr3_aa: CASSQQGLGEQYF
cdr3_nt: TGTGCCAGCAGCCAACAGGGATTGGGGGAGCAGTACTTC
d_call: NA
v_call: TRBV7-9
clone_size: NA
j_call: TRBJ2-7

cdr3_aa: CASSRTSVSSYNEQFF
cdr3_nt: TGCGCCAGCAGCCGGACTAGCGTAAGCTCCTACAATGAGCAGTTCTTC
d_call: TRBD2
v_call: TRBV5-1
clone_size: NA
j_call: TRBJ2-1

cdr3_aa: CATSRTGTGGAGQFF
cdr3_nt: TGTGCCACCAGCAGAACCGGGACAGGGGGCGCGGGGCAGTTCTTC
d_call: TRBD1
v_call: TRBV15
clone_size: NA
j_call: TRBJ2-1

cdr3_aa: CASKEGGGYTF
cdr3_nt: TGTGCCAGCAAGGAGGGAGGTGGCTACACCTTC
d_call: NA
v_call: TRBV25-1
clone_size: NA
j_call: TRBJ1-2

cdr3_aa: CASRGTRDWTEAFF
cdr3_nt: TGTGCCAGCAGGGGGACCAGAGATTGGACTGAAGCTTTCTTT
d_call: NA
v_call: TRBV2
clone_size: NA
j_call: TRBJ1-1

cdr3_aa: CSVGGLAGGTGELFF
cdr3_nt: TGCAGCGTGGGGGGACTAGCGGGGGGCACCGGGGAGCTGTTTTTT
d_call: TRBD2
v_call: TRBV29-1
clone_size: NA
j_call: TRBJ2-2

cdr3_aa: CASRQTDTQYF
cdr3_nt: TGCGCCAGCAGACAAACAGATACGCAGTATTTT
d_call: NA
v_call: TRBV5-1
clone_size: NA
j_call: TRBJ2-3

cdr3_aa: CASSQRRANTGELFF
cdr3_nt: TGTGCCAGCAGCCAACGGCGGGCGAACACCGGGGAGCTGTTTTTT
d_call: NA
v_call: TRBV3-1
clone_size: NA
j_call: TRBJ2-2

cdr3_aa: CASSLRLAYEQYF
cdr3_nt: TGTGCCAGCAGTTTAAGACTAGCGTACGAGCAGTACTTC
d_call: TRBD2
v_call: TRBV6-5
clone_size: NA
j_call: TRBJ2-7

cdr3_aa: CASSPRTSGVIIQYF
cdr3_nt: TGTGCCAGCAGCCCTCGGACTAGCGGGGTGATCATTCAGTACTTC
d_call: TRBD2
v_call: TRBV3-1
clone_size: NA
j_call: TRBJ2-4

cdr3_aa: CASSKQNPSYNEQFF
cdr3_nt: TGTGCCAGCAGCAAACAGAACCCCTCCTACAATGAGCAGTTCTTC
d_call: NA
v_call: TRBV7-2
clone_size: NA
j_call: TRBJ2-1

cdr3_aa: CASSQGQGVFEQYF
cdr3_nt: TGCGCCAGCAGTCAGGGACAGGGTGTCTTCGAGCAGTACTTC
d_call: TRBD1
v_call: TRBV5-1
clone_size: NA
j_call: TRBJ2-7

cdr3_aa: CATSDPSGNEQFF
cdr3_nt: TGTGCCACCAGTGACCCAAGCGGAAATGAGCAGTTCTTC
d_call: NA
v_call: TRBV24-1
clone_size: NA
j_call: TRBJ2-1

cdr3_aa: CASSPLGQGATEAFF
cdr3_nt: TGTGCCAGCTCTCCGCTGGGACAGGGGGCTACTGAAGCTTTCTTT
d_call: TRBD1
v_call: TRBV18
clone_size: NA
j_call: TRBJ1-1

cdr3_aa: CSVEEGGANVLTF
cdr3_nt: TGCAGCGTTGAGGAGGGTGGGGCCAACGTCCTGACTTTC
d_call: NA
v_call: TRBV29-1
clone_size: NA
j_call: TRBJ2-6

cdr3_aa: CASTGTSGGTDTQYF
cdr3_nt: TGTGCCAGCACTGGGACTAGCGGGGGAACAGATACGCAGTATTTT
d_call: TRBD2
v_call: TRBV2
clone_size: NA
j_call: TRBJ2-3

cdr3_aa: CASSRTSGSADTQYF
cdr3_nt: TGTGCCAGCAGCCGGACTAGCGGGAGTGCAGATACGCAGTATTTT
d_call: TRBD2
v_call: TRBV7-9
clone_size: NA
j_call: TRBJ2-3

cdr3_aa: CASSAVRAETQYF
cdr3_nt: TGTGCCAGCAGCGCGGTCAGGGCGGAGACCCAGTACTTC
d_call: NA
v_call: TRBV11-2
clone_size: NA
j_call: TRBJ2-5

cdr3_aa: CASSQGQGFYEQYF
cdr3_nt: TGTGCCAGCAGCCAAGGACAGGGTTTCTACGAGCAGTACTTC
d_call: TRBD1
v_call: TRBV7-2
clone_size: NA
j_call: TRBJ2-7

cdr3_aa: CATGLAGTNSGNTIYF
cdr3_nt: TGTGCCACCGGATTGGCGGGGACCAACTCTGGAAACACCATATATTTT
d_call: NA
v_call: TRBV19
clone_size: NA
j_call: TRBJ1-3

cdr3_aa: CASSLVPATNEKLFF
cdr3_nt: TGTGCCAGCAGCTTAGTCCCTGCAACTAATGAAAAACTGTTTTTT
d_call: NA
v_call: TRBV7-9
clone_size: NA
j_call: TRBJ1-4

cdr3_aa: CASSPSSGGETQYF
cdr3_nt: TGCGCCAGCAGCCCCTCTAGTGGCGGCGAGACCCAGTACTTC
d_call: NA
v_call: TRBV5-1
clone_size: NA
j_call: TRBJ2-5

cdr3_aa: CASSYGDISYGQYF
cdr3_nt: TGTGCCAGCAGTTACGGGGACATATCCTACGGGCAGTACTTC
d_call: NA
v_call: TRBV6-6
clone_size: NA
j_call: TRBJ2-7

cdr3_aa: CSALDSVATNEKLFF
cdr3_nt: TGCAGCGCGCTCGACAGCGTTGCAACTAATGAAAAACTGTTTTTT
d_call: NA
v_call: TRBV29-1
clone_size: NA
j_call: TRBJ1-4

cdr3_aa: CASSLVGLGTQYF
cdr3_nt: TGTGCCAGCAGCTTAGTTGGGCTAGGCACGCAGTATTTT
d_call: NA
v_call: TRBV7-2
clone_size: once
j_call: TRBJ2-3

cdr3_aa: CASLDQEAQYF
cdr3_nt: TGTGCCAGTCTTGACCAAGAGGCCCAGTACTTC
d_call: NA
v_call: TRBV19
clone_size: NA
j_call: TRBJ2-5

cdr3_aa: CASTRDRGQAKNIQYF
cdr3_nt: TGTGCCAGCACCAGAGACAGGGGCCAAGCCAAAAACATTCAGTACTTC
d_call: TRBD1
v_call: TRBV6-4
clone_size: once
j_call: TRBJ2-4

cdr3_aa: CASRDGGANVLTF
cdr3_nt: TGTGCCAGTAGGGATGGTGGGGCCAACGTCCTGACTTTC
d_call: NA
v_call: TRBV18
clone_size: NA
j_call: TRBJ2-6

cdr3_aa: CASSSTPAQLSHEQFF
cdr3_nt: TGCGCCAGCAGCTCGACGCCGGCCCAATTGTCCCATGAGCAGTTCTTC
d_call: NA
v_call: TRBV5-1
clone_size: NA
j_call: TRBJ2-1